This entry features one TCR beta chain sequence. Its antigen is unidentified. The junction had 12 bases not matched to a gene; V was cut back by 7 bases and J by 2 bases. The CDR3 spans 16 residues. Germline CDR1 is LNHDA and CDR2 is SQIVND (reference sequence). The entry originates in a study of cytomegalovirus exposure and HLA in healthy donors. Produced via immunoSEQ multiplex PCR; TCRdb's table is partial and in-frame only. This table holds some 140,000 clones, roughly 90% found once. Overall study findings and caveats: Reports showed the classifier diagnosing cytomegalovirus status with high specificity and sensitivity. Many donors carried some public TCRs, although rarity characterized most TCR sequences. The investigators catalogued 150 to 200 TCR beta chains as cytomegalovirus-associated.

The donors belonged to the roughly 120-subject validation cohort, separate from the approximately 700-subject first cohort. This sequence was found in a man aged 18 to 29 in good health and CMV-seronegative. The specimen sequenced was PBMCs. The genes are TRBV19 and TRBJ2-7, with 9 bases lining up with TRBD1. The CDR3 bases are TGTGCCAGTACCCCCCGGGGGACAGGGACAACCTACGAGCAGTACTTC. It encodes CASTPRGTGTTYEQYF.